This T cell receptor (beta chain) came from a study of T cell responses to AZD1222 COVID-19 vaccine. Study at large: The analysis combined second doses at about 4 or about 12 weeks. Points from the study as a whole: Donors, mostly white British, included more females; clonal diversity was possibly underestimated. Spike regions recognized by vaccine-associated CD4 TCRs spanned the protein, led by 160-218 and 743-854.

V was cut by 3 bases and J by 4 bases, with 9 bases left in between. Per germline, CDR1 SGHNT and CDR2 YENEEA. CDR3 size: 13 residues. A word on this clone: Antigen: not known.

Here immunoSEQ multiplex PCR was the method, and the copy in TCRdb shows in-frame clones only, minus some. Here the sample spans about 120,000 clones, about 83% being singletons. This clonotype was obtained from an adult in good health. This sample comprised peripheral blood, obtained on day 0 of AZD1222 vaccination. The chain carries TRBV11-3 and TRBJ1-1; D ambiguous. The CDR3 loop reads CASSFGPGTEAFF. CDR3 coding DNA: TGTGCCAGCAGCTTTGGTCCGGGCACTGAAGCTTTCTTT.